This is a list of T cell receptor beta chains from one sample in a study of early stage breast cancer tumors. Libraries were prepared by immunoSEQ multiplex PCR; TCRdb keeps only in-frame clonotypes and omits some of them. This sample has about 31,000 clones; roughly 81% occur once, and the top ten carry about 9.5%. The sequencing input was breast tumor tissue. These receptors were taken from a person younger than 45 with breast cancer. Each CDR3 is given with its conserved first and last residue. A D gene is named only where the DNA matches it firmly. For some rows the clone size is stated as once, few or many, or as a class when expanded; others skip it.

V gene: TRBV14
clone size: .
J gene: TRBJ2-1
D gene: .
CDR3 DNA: TGTGCCAGCAGCTTCAGTACAGGGTTTGAGCAGTTCTTC
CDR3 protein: CASSFSTGFEQFF

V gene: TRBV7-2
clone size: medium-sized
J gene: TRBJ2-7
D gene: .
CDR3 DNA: TGTGCCAGCAGCTTAGCTACGCCGAGCGGCGAGCAGTACTTC
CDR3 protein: CASSLATPSGEQYF

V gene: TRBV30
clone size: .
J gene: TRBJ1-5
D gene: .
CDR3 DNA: TGTGCCTGGAATGAGCTCTGGGGGCAGCCCAATCAGCCCCAGCATTTT
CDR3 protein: CAWNELWGQPNQPQHF

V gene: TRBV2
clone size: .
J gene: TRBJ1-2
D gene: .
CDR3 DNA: TGTGCCAACCGACAGGCCTCACTACTTTATGGCTACACCTTC
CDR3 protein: CANRQASLLYGYTF

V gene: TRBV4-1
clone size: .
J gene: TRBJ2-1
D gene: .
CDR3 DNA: TGCGCCAGCAGCCAAGTATACCCCAGCTCAGGGAGAGTGTATGAGCAGTTCTTC
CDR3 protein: CASSQVYPSSGRVYEQFF

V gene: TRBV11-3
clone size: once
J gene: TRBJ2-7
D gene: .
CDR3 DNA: TGTGCCAGCAGCCAAGGGGGCTACGAGCAGTACTTC
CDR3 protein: CASSQGGYEQYF

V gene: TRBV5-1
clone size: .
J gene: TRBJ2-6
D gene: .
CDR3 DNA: TGCGCCAGCAGCTTATTCGCTGGGGCCAACGTCCTGACTTTC
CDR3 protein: CASSLFAGANVLTF

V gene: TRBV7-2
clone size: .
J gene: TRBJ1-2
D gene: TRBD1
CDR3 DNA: TGTGCCAGCAGCTTAGGGGGCCAGGGGGCAGATATGGGCTACACCTTC
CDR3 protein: CASSLGGQGADMGYTF

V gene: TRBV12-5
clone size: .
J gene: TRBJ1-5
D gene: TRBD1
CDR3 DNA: TGTGCTAGTGGTTTGGGTGACAGGGGTGTGCGCCAGCCCCAGCATTTT
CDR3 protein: CASGLGDRGVRQPQHF

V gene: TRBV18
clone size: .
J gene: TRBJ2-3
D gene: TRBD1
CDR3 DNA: TGTGCCAGCTCACCAGGACAGGTTCGGACAGATACGCAGTATTTT
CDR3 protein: CASSPGQVRTDTQYF

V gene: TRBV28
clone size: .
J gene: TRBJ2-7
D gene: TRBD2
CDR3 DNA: TGTGCCAGCAGTTTCCGACTAGCGGGATACTACGAGCAGTACTTC
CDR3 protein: CASSFRLAGYYEQYF

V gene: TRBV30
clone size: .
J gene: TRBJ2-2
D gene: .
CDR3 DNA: TGTGCCTGGGGGATGGGCGAGCTGTTTTTT
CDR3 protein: CAWGMGELFF

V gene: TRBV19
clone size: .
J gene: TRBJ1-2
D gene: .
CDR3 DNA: TGTGCCAGTAGTGTCCGAGGGGACATGACCTATGGCTACACCTTC
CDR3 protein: CASSVRGDMTYGYTF

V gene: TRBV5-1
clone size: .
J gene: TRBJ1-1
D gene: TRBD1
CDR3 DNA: TGCGCCAGCAGCCCTGGACAGGGGTCCCACACTGAAGCTTTCTTT
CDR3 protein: CASSPGQGSHTEAFF